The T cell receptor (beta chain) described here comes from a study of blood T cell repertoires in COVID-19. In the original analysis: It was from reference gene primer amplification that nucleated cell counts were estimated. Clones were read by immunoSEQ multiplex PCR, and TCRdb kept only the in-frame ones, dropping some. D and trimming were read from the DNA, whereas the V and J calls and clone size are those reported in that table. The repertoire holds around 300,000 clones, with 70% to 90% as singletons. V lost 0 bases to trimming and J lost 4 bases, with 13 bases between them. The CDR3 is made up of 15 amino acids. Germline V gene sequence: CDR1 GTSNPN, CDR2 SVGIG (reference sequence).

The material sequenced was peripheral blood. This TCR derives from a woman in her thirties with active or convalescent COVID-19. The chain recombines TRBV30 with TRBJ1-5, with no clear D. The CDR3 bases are TGTGCCTGGAGTGTACTCAACAGACGGAATCAGCCCCAGCATTTT. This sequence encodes CAWSVLNRRNQPQHF.